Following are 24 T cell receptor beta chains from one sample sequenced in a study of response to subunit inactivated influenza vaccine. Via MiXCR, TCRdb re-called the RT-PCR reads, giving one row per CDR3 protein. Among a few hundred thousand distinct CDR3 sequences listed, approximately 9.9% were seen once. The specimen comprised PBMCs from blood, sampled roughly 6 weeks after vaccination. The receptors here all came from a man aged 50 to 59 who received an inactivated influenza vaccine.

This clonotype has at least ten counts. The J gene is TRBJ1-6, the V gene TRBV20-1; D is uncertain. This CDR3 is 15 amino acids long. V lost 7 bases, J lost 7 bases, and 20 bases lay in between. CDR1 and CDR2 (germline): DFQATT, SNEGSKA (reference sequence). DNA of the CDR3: TGCAGTGTCTTGAGCGGGAGACTGGGGAATTCACCCCTCCACTTT. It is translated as CSVLSGRLGNSPLHF.

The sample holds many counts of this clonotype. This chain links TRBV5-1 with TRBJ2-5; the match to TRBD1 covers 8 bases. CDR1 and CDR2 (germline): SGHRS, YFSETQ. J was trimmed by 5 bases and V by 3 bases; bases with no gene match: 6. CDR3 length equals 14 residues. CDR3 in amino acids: CASSSGQGGETQYF. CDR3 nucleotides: TGCGCCAGCAGCTCCGGACAGGGCGGGGAGACCCAGTACTTC.

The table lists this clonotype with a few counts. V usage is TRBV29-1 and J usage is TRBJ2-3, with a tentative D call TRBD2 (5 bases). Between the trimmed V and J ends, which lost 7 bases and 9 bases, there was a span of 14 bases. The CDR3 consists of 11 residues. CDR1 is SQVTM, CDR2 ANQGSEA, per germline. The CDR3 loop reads CSAGLAGTQYF. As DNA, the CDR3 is TGCAGCGCCGGACTGGCAGGAACGCAGTATTTT.

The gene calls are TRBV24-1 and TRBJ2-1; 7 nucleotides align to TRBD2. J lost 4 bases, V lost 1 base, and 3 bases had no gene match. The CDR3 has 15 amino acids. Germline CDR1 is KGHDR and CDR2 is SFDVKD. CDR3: CATSDFRGSYNEQFF. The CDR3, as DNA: TGTGCCACCAGTGATTTTCGCGGGAGTTACAATGAGCAGTTCTTC.

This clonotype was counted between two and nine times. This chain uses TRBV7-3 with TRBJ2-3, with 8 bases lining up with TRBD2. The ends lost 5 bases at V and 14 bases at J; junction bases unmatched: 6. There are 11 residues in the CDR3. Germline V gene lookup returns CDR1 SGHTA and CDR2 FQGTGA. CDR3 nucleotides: TGTGCCAGCAGCCAGGGACTAGAGATGTATTTT. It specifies CASSQGLEMYF.

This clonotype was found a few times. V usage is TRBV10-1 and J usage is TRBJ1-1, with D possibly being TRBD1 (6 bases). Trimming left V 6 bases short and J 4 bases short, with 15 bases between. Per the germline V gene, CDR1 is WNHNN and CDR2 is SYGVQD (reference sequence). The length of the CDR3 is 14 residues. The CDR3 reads CASRSTKGGTEAFF. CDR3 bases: TGCGCCAGCAGATCGACAAAGGGGGGCACTGAAGCTTTCTTT.

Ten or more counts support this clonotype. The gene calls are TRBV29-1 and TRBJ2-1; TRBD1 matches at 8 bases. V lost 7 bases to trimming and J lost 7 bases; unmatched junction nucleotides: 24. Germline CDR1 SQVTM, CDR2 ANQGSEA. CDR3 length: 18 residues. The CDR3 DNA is TGCAGCGCTTTGAGAGGGGGGACAGGCCTATACAGGAGAAATGAGCAGTTCTTC. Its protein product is CSALRGGTGLYRRNEQFF.

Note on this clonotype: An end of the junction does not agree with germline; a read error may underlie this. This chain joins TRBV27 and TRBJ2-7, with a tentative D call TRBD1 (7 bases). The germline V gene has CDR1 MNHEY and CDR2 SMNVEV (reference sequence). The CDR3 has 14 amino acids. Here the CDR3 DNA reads TGTGCCATCAGTCTCGGGCAGGGGGGCTACGAGCAGTACTTC. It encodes CAISLGQGGYEQYF.

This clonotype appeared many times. CDR3 sequence (DNA): TGTGCCAGCAGCCCTCAATGGACCCAAGAGACCCAGTACTTC. Protein sequence: CASSPQWTQETQYF. V is TRBV11-2 and J is TRBJ2-5; unclear D gene. Germline values: CDR1 SGHAT, CDR2 FQNNGV. The CDR3 spans 14 residues. V lost 5 bases to trimming and J lost 1 base, with 11 bases between them.

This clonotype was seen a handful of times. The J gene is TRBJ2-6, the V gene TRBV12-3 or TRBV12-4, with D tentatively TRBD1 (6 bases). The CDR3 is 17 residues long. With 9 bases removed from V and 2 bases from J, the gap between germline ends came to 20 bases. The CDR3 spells CASRGNREVTGANVLTF. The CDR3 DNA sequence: TGTGCCAGTAGGGGGAACAGGGAAGTTACTGGGGCCAACGTCCTGACTTTC.

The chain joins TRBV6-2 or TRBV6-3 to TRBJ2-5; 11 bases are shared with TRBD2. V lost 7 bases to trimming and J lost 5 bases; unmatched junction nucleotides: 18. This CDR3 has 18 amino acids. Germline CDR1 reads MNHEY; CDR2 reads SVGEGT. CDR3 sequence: CASNNPGLAGPSGETQYF. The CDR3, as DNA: TGTGCCAGCAACAACCCAGGACTAGCGGGCCCGTCGGGGGAGACCCAGTACTTC.

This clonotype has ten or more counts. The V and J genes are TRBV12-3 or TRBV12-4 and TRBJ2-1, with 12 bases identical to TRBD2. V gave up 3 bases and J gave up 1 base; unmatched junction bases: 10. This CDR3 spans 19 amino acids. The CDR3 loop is CASSFGLAGGLGSYNEQFF. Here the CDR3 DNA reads TGTGCCAGCAGTTTTGGGCTAGCGGGGGGGCTTGGGTCCTACAATGAGCAGTTCTTC.

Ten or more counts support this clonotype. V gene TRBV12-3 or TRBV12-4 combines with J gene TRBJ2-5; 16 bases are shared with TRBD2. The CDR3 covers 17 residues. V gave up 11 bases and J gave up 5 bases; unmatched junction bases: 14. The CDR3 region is CAPEAKGTSGRVETQYF. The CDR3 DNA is TGTGCCCCAGAAGCAAAGGGGACTAGCGGGAGGGTTGAGACCCAGTACTTC.

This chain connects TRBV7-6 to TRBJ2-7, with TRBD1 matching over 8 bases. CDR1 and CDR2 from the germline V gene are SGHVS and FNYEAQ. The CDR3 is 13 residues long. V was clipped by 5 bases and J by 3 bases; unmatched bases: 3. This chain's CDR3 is CASSPDRDYEQYF. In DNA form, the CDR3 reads TGTGCCAGCAGCCCGGACAGGGACTACGAGCAGTACTTC.

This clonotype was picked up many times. CDR3 bases: TGTGCCAGCAGCCAAGATGAGAGTTTGCCCCAGCATTTT. Its translation: CASSQDESLPQHF. The rearrangement uses TRBV4-2 and TRBJ1-5, with no clear D. V dropped 0 bases and J dropped 9 bases, with 9 bases sitting between them. The CDR3 has 13 amino acids. The V gene's germline CDR1 is LGHNA and CDR2 YNFKEQ.

The CDR3 reads CAWSRGGSYNEQFF. CDR3 in DNA: TGTGCCTGGAGTAGAGGGGGCTCCTACAATGAGCAGTTCTTC. This chain uses TRBV30 with TRBJ2-1, with D perhaps matching TRBD1 (6 bases). The germline V and J ends were trimmed by 2 bases and 0 bases, with 8 bases remaining between them. The CDR3 contains 14 residues. Germline V gene lookup returns CDR1 GTSNPN and CDR2 SVGIG (reference sequence).

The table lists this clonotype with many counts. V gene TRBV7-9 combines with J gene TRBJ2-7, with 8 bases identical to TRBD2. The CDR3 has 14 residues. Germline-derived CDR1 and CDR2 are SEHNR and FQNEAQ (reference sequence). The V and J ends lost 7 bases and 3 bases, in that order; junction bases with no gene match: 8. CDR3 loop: CASNPGLARYEQYF. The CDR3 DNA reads TGTGCCAGCAACCCAGGACTAGCTCGCTACGAGCAGTACTTC.

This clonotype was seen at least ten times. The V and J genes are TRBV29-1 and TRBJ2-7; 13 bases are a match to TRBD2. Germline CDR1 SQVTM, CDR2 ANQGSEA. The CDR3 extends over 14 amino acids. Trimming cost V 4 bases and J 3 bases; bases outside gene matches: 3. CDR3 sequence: CSVGTSGSFYEQYF. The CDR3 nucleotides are TGCAGCGTTGGGACTAGCGGGAGTTTCTACGAGCAGTACTTC.

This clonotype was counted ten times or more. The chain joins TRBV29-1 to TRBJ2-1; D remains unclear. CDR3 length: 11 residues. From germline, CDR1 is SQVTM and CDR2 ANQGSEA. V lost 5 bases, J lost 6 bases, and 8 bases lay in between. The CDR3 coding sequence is TGCAGCGTTCCTTGGGGCAATGAGCAGTTCTTC. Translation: CSVPWGNEQFF.

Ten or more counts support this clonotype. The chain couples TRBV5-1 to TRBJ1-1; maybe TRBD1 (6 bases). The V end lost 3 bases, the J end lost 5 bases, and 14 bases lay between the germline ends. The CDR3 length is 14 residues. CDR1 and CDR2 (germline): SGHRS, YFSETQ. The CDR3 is CASSWGQEGTEAFF. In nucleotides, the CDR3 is TGCGCCAGCAGCTGGGGGCAGGAAGGAACTGAAGCTTTCTTT.

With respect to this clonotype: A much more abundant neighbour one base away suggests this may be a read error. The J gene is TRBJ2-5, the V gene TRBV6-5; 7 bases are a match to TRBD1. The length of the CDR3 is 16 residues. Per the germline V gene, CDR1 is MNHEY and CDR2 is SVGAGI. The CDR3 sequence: CASSYLPDRSQVTQYF. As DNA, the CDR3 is TGTGCCAGCAGTTACCTCCCGGACAGGTCCCAAGTGACCCAGTACTTC.

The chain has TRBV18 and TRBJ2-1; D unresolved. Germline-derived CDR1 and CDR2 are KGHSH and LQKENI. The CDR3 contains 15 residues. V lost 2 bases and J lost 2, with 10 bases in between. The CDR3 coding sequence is TGTGCCAGCTCACCAAACTCACCTACCTACAATGAGCAGTTCTTC. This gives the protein CASSPNSPTYNEQFF.

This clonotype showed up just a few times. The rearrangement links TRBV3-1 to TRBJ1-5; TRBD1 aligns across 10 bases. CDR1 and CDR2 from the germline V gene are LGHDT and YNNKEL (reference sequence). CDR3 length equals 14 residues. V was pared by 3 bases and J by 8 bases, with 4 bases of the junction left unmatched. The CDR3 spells CASSHRDRGEPQHF. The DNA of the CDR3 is TGTGCCAGCAGCCATCGGGACAGGGGTGAGCCCCAGCATTTT.

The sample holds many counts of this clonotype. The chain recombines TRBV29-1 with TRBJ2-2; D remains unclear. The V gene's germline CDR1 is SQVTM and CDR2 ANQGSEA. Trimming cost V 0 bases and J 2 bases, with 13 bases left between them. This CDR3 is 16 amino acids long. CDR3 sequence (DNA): TGCAGCGTTGAAGATTCAGCGCAAACTAACACCGGGGAGCTGTTTTTT. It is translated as CSVEDSAQTNTGELFF.